One sample yielded the 2 T cell receptor beta chains listed below, sequenced in a study of T cell responses to AZD1222 COVID-19 vaccine. Clones were sequenced by immunoSEQ multiplex PCR, and TCRdb holds only the in-frame ones, with some missing. Seen here are roughly 80,000 clones, about nine tenths observed once, and the top ten hold 4.5%. The sequenced sample was peripheral blood, obtained on day 0 of MenACWY control vaccination. Receptors originate from an adult in good health.

This chain connects TRBV19 to TRBJ2-7, with 8 bases identical to TRBD2. Germline V CDR1 and CDR2: LNHDA, SQIVND (reference sequence). The CDR3 has 14 amino acids. Unmatched junction bases numbered 2, after V lost 4 bases and J lost 0 bases. The CDR3 is CASSTGLASYEQYF. CDR3 in DNA: TGTGCCAGTAGTACCGGACTAGCCTCCTACGAGCAGTACTTC.

The J gene is TRBJ2-1, the V gene TRBV10-3; TRBD2 matches at 12 bases. The trim removed 5 bases at V and 6 bases at J, leaving 5 bases unmatched. The CDR3 has 15 amino acids. Germline V gives CDR1 ENHRY, CDR2 SYGVKD. CDR3 in amino acids: CAISILAGGANEQFF. CDR3 coding DNA: TGTGCCATCAGTATTCTAGCGGGAGGGGCCAATGAGCAGTTCTTC.